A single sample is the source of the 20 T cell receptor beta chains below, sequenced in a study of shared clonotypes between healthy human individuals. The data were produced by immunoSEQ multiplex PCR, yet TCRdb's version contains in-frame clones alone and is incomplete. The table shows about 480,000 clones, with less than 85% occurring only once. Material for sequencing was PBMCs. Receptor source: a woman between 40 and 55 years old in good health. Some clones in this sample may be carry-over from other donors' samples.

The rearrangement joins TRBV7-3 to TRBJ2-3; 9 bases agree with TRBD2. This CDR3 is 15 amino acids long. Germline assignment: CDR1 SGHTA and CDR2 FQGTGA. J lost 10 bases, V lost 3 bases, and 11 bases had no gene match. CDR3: CASSFSLAGPASQYF. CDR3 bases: TGTGCCAGCAGCTTTTCCCTAGCGGGGCCCGCTTCGCAGTATTTT.

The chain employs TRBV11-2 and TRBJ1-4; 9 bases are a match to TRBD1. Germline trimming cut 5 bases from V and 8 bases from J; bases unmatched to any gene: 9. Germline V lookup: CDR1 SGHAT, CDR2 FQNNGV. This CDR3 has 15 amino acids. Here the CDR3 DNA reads TGTGCCAGCAGCCTCAGACAGGGGGTTGTGGAAAAACTGTTTTTT. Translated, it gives CASSLRQGVVEKLFF.

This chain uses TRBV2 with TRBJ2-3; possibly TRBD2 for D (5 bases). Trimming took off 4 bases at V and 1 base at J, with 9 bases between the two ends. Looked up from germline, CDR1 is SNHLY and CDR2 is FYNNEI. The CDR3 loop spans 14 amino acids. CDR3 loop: CASSGADGTDTQYF. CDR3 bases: TGTGCCAGCAGTGGAGCGGACGGCACAGATACGCAGTATTTT.

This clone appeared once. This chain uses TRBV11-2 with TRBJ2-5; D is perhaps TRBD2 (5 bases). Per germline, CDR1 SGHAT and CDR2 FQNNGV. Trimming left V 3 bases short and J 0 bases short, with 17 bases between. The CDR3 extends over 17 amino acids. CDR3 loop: CASSFGLISSYQETQYF. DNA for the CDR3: TGTGCCAGCAGCTTTGGACTGATTTCAAGCTACCAAGAGACCCAGTACTTC.

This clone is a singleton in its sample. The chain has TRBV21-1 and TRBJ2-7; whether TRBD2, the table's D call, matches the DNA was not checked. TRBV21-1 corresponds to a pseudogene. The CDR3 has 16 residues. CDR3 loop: CASSKIPEGCSYEQYF. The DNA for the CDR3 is TGTGCCAGCAGCAAAATCCCCGAGGGTTGCTCCTACGAGCAGTACTTC.

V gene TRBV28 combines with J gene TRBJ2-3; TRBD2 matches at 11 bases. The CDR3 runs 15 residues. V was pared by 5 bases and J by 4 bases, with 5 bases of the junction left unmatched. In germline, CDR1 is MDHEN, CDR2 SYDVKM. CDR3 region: CASSKLAGESDTQYF. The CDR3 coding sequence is TGTGCCAGCAGTAAACTAGCGGGAGAGTCAGATACGCAGTATTTT.

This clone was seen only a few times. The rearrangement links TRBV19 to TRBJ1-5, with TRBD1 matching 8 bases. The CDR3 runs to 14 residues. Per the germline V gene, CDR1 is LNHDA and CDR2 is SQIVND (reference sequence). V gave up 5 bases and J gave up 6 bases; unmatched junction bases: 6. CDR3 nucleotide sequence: TGTGCCAGTAGTCTGACAGGGGTTGGTCAGCCCCAGCATTTT. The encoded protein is CASSLTGVGQPQHF.

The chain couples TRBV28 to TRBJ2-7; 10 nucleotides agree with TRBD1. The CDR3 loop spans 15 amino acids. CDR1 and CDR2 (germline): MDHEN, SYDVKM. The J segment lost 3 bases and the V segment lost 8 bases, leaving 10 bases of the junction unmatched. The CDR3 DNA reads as TGTGCCAGCGCAGAGACAGGGGGCCAGATCTACGAGCAGTACTTC. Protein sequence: CASAETGGQIYEQYF.

The CDR3 sequence is CAWKIGGYEKLFF. The CDR3 DNA follows: TGTGCCTGGAAAATTGGGGGTTATGAAAAACTGTTTTTT. The chain joins TRBV30 to TRBJ1-4; weak D call: TRBD1 (5 bases). Deletions cut 4 bases from V and 6 bases from J, with 12 bases between. Per the germline V gene, CDR1 is GTSNPN and CDR2 is SVGIG (reference sequence). CDR3 length: 13 amino acids.

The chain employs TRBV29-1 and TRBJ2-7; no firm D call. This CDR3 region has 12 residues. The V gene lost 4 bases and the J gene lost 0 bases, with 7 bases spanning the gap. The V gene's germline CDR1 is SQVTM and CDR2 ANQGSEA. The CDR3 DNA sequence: TGCAGCGTTGCCCGGAGCTCCTACGAGCAGTACTTC. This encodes CSVARSSYEQYF.

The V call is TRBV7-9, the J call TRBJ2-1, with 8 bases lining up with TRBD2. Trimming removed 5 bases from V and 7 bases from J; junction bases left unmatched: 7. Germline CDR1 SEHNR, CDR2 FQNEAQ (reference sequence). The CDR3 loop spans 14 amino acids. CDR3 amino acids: CASSPSTSVNEQFF. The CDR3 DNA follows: TGTGCCAGCAGCCCCTCGACTAGCGTAAATGAGCAGTTCTTC. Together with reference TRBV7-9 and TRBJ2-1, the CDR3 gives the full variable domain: DTGVSQNPRHKITKRGQNVTFRCDPISEHNRLYWYRQTLGQGPEFLTYFQNEAQLEKSRLLSDRFSAERPKGSFSTLEIQRTEQGDSAMYLCASSPSTSVNEQFFGPGTRLTVL.

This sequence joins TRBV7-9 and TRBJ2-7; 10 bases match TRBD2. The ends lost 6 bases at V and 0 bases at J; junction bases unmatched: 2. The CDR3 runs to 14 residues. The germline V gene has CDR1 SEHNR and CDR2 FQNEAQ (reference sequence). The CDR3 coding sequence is TGTGCCAGCAGACCTAGCGGGAGCTCCTACGAGCAGTACTTC. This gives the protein CASRPSGSSYEQYF.

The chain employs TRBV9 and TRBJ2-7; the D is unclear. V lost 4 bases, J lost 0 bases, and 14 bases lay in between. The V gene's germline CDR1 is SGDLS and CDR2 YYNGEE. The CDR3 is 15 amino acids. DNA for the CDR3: TGTGCCAGCAGCCCCCGAGCGCCTTACTCCTACGAGCAGTACTTC. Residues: CASSPRAPYSYEQYF.

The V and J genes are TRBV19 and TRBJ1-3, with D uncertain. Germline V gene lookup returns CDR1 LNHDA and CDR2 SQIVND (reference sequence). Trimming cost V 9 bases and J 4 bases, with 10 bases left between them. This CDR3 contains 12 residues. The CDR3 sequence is CASTAGGNTIYF. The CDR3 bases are TGTGCCAGCACCGCCGGGGGAAACACCATATATTTT. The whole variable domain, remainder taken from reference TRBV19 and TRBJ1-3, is DGGITQSPKYLFRKEGQNVTLSCEQNLNHDAMYWYRQDPGQGLRLIYYSQIVNDFQKGDIAEGYSVSREKKESFPLTVTSAQKNPTAFYLCASTAGGNTIYFGEGSWLTVV.

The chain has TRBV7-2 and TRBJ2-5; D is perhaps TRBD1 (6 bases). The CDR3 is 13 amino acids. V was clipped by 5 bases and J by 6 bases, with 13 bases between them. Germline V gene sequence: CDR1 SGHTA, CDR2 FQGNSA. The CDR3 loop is CASSPRGGKTQYF. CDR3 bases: TGTGCCAGCAGCCCCAGGGGTGGGAAGACCCAGTACTTC. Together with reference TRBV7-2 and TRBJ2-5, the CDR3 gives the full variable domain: GAGVSQSPSNKVTEKGKDVELRCDPISGHTALYWYRQSLGQGLEFLIYFQGNSAPDKSGLPSDRFSAERTGGSVSTLTIQRTQQEDSAVYLCASSPRGGKTQYFGPGTRLLVL.

The CDR3 here is CASSGGTAGEAFF. CDR3 coding DNA: TGTGCCAGCAGCGGGGGGACAGCCGGTGAAGCTTTCTTT. This chain links TRBV6-5 with TRBJ1-1; the match to TRBD1 covers 7 bases. The CDR3 has 13 amino acids. J lost 7 bases, V lost 6 bases, and 8 bases had no gene match. Germline lookup yields CDR1 MNHEY and CDR2 SVGAGI.

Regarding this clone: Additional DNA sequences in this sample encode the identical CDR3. CDR3 bases: TGCGCCAGCAGCTTGGGGCAGGGCGGCTCTGAAGCTTTCTTT. Residues: CASSLGQGGSEAFF. The chain uses TRBV5-1 and TRBJ1-1; weak D call: TRBD1 (5 bases). V was pared by 0 bases and J by 6 bases, with 12 bases between. This CDR3 region has 14 residues. Germline V gives CDR1 SGHRS, CDR2 YFSETQ.

CDR3 coding DNA: TGTGCCAGCAGTTCTGTCACTAGCGGGAGTTTGTCCTACGAGCAGTACTTC. Translating gives CASSSVTSGSLSYEQYF. This chain connects TRBV28 to TRBJ2-7, with 11 bases that match TRBD2. Trimming at V came to 4 bases and at J to 1 base, leaving 9 bases not matched to a gene. The CDR3 has 17 residues. Germline assignment: CDR1 MDHEN and CDR2 SYDVKM. The full variable domain, in which reference TRBV28 and TRBJ2-7 provide the parts outside the CDR3, is DVKVTQSSRYLVKRTGEKVFLECVQDMDHENMFWYRQDPGLGLRLIYFSYDVKMKEKGDIPEGYSVSREKKERFSLILESASTNQTSMYLCASSSVTSGSLSYEQYFGPGTRLTVT.

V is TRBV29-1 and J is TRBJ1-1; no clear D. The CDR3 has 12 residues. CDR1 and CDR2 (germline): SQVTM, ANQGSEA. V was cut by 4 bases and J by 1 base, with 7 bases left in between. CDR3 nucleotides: TGCAGCGTTGGGGAGAGGAACACTGAAGCTTTCTTT. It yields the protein CSVGERNTEAFF.

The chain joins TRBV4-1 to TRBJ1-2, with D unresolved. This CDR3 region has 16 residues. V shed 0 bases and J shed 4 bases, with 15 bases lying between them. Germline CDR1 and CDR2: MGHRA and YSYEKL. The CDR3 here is CASSQDTGQEFYGYTF. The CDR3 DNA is TGCGCCAGCAGCCAAGATACGGGCCAGGAATTCTATGGCTACACCTTC.